This is a list of T cell receptor beta chains from one sample in a study of T-cell reconstitution after alpha-beta-depleted transplantation in children. TCRdb recomputed calls from the PCR reads with MiXCR, one row per CDR3 protein. The sample records 500,000 to 750,000 distinct CDR3 sequences, 13% being singletons. The sample consisted of PBMCs, mostly from graft donor cells, taken 360 days after TCRalphabeta/CD19-depleted stem cell transplant. Every receptor here comes from a male patient younger than 18 who had a stem cell transplant for acute myeloid leukemia, so the T cells may come from the graft donor. Each CDR3 is given with its conserved first and last residue. The D gene is left open where the match is weak. Some rows have no size entry. The others give once, few or many, or a class for an expanded clone.

J gene	V gene	D gene	clone size	CDR3 DNA	CDR3 protein
TRBJ2-7	TRBV4-2	.	few	TGTGCCAGCAGCACTACGGGGGAGGCCTACGAGCAGTACTTC	CASSTTGEAYEQYF
TRBJ1-4	TRBV28	.	.	TGTGCCAGCAGTGGGACCCTAGGGAGTGCAACTAATGAAAAACTGTTTTTT	CASSGTLGSATNEKLFF
TRBJ2-7	TRBV7-2	.	.	TGTGCCAGCAGCTTACTACAGTCCTCCTACTACGAGCAGTACTTC	CASSLLQSSYYEQYF
TRBJ2-3	TRBV4-3	.	.	TGCGCCAGCAGCCCGTCTAGGGCCCGATTTACAGATACGCAGTATTTT	CASSPSRARFTDTQYF
TRBJ2-3	TRBV11-2	.	.	TGTGCCAGCAGCTTCGGATGGGCAGATACGCAGTATTTT	CASSFGWADTQYF
TRBJ2-3	TRBV7-2	TRBD2	.	TGTGCCATCGGGGAGGGTAGCACAGATACGCAGTATTTT	CAIGEGSTDTQYF
TRBJ2-1	TRBV7-3	TRBD1	few	TGTGCCAGCAGCCCCCGACAGGGGATTGACTACAATGAGCAGTTCTTC	CASSPRQGIDYNEQFF
TRBJ2-2	TRBV6-6	.	.	TGTGCCAGCAGGGAACAAGGCGGGGAGCTGTTTTTT	CASREQGGELFF
TRBJ2-3	TRBV12-3/TRBV12-4	.	many	TGTGCCAGCAGGGACGAGCGGCTTGCAAGCACAGATACGCAGTATTTT	CASRDERLASTDTQYF
TRBJ2-7	TRBV18	TRBD2	few	TGTGCCAGCTCGTCTTCTAGCGGGAGTGACGAGCAGTACTTC	CASSSSSGSDEQYF
TRBJ2-7	TRBV10-3	TRBD2	.	TGTGCCATCAGTGACATAGCGGGAGTTGGCTACGAGCAGTACTTC	CAISDIAGVGYEQYF
TRBJ2-1	TRBV14	.	.	TGTGCCAGCAGCCCCCGAAGGCCATCCTACAATGAGCAGTTCTTC	CASSPRRPSYNEQFF
TRBJ2-3	TRBV7-6	TRBD2	few	TGTGCCAGCAGCTTAGCCGCCGGGAGGGTCACAGATACGCAGTATTTT	CASSLAAGRVTDTQYF